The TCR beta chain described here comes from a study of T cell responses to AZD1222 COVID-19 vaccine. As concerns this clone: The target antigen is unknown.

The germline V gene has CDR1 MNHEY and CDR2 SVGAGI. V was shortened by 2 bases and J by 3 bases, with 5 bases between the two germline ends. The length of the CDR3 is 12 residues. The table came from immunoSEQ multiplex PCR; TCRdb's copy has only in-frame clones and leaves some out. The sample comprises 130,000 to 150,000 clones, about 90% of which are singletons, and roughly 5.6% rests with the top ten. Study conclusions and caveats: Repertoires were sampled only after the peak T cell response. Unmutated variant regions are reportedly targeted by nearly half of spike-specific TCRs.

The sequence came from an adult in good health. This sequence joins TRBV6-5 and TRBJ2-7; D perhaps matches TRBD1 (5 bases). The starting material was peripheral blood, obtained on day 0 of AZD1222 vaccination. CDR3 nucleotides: TGTGCCAGCAGTTACGACAGCTACGAGCAGTACTTC. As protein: CASSYDSYEQYF.